The 28 T cell receptor beta chains listed next were all sequenced from one sample in a study of T cells in tuberculosis. Profiling relied on immunoSEQ multiplex PCR, and the TCRdb table lists in-frame clones only, not all of them. The sample holds 40,000 to 50,000 clones, roughly 96% seen once. Material for sequencing was PBMCs. These receptors all come from a donor aged 10-29 years with latent tuberculosis or without tuberculosis infection.

This sequence joins TRBV28 and TRBJ1-2; D is perhaps TRBD1 (5 bases). Trimming shortened V by 2 bases and J by 6 bases, and 25 bases separated the two germline ends. The CDR3 extends over 18 amino acids. Germline loops: CDR1 MDHEN, CDR2 SYDVKM. The CDR3: CASSLGLWRGSALDGYTF. The CDR3 DNA reads TGTGCCAGCAGTTTAGGGCTTTGGAGGGGTTCGGCGCTCGATGGCTACACCTTC.

The CDR3, as DNA: TGTGCCAGCAGCTGGTTACAGGCAAGCTCCTATAATTCACCCCTCCACTTT. Translation: CASSWLQASSYNSPLHF. The chain links TRBV7-8 to TRBJ1-6; tentatively, D is TRBD1 (5 bases). Germline lookup yields CDR1 SGHVS and CDR2 FQNEAQ. V shed 4 bases and J shed 0 bases, with 13 bases lying between them. This CDR3 region has 17 residues. Looking up the rest from reference TRBV7-8 and TRBJ1-6 gives the full variable domain: GAGVSQSPRYKVAKRGQDVALRCDPISGHVSLFWYQQALGQGPEFLTYFQNEAQLDKSGLPSDRFFAERPEGSVSTLKIQRTQQEDSAVYLCASSWLQASSYNSPLHFGNGTRLTVT.

The chain employs TRBV6-4 and TRBJ2-2, with D hard to call. Germline values: CDR1 MRHNA, CDR2 SNTAGT. CDR3 length: 13 residues. Trimming pared 0 bases from V and 5 bases from J, leaving 4 bases between. DNA for the CDR3: TGTGCCAGCAGTGACTCACAAACCGGGGAGCTGTTTTTT. It is translated as CASSDSQTGELFF.

This chain joins TRBV30 and TRBJ1-2, with TRBD1 matching 10 bases. The CDR3 length is 12 residues. Germline CDR1 reads GTSNPN; CDR2 reads SVGIG (reference sequence). Unmatched junction bases numbered 7, after V lost 8 bases and J lost 7 bases. This CDR3 is CARDRGSAGYTF. The CDR3, as DNA: TGTGCCCGGGACAGGGGATCGGCTGGCTACACCTTC.

The chain recombines TRBV25-1 with TRBJ2-7, with a possible D match to TRBD1 (6 bases). Per germline, CDR1 MGHDK and CDR2 SYGVNS. Trimming took off 4 bases at V and 5 bases at J, with 12 bases between the two ends. The CDR3 length is 13 residues. CDR3 in amino acids: CASSVTGLDEQYF. CDR3 DNA: TGTGCCAGCAGTGTCACAGGGTTGGACGAGCAGTACTTC.

V and J are TRBV2 and TRBJ1-6; D call uncertain. V shed 7 bases and J shed 10 bases, with 11 bases lying between them. Germline V lookup: CDR1 SNHLY, CDR2 FYNNEI. The CDR3 is 12 residues long. CDR3 residues: CASTGGESPLHF. For the CDR3, the DNA is TGTGCCAGCACCGGCGGGGAATCACCCCTCCACTTT.

The chain uses TRBV4-1 and TRBJ1-1; D gene uncertain. Trimming removed 1 base at V and 0 bases at J, with 15 bases between. Germline lookup yields CDR1 MGHRA and CDR2 YSYEKL. The CDR3 consists of 17 residues. Here the CDR3 reads CASSQGEGNPMNTEAFF. DNA for the CDR3: TGCGCCAGCAGCCAAGGCGAGGGAAACCCCATGAACACTGAAGCTTTCTTT.

The rearrangement uses TRBV21-1 and TRBJ2-3; the tabulated D call, TRBD1, remains unverified against the DNA. TRBV21-1 represents a pseudogene. This CDR3 region has 16 residues. The CDR3 bases are TGTGCCAGCAGCAAATCGGACAGGGGATGTGGAGATACGCAGTATTTT. Protein: CASSKSDRGCGDTQYF.

In its sample, this clone was seen once. The rearrangement uses TRBV7-2 and TRBJ1-2; 7 bases match TRBD1. CDR3 length: 15 residues. From germline, CDR1 is SGHTA and CDR2 FQGNSA. Germline trimming cut 1 base from V and 2 bases from J; bases unmatched to any gene: 4. This CDR3 reads CASSLGQGRNYGYTF. The DNA of the CDR3 is TGTGCCAGCAGCTTAGGACAGGGCCGAAACTATGGCTACACCTTC.

This sequence joins TRBV4-3 and TRBJ2-7; 9 bases match TRBD2. The germline gives CDR1 LGHNA, CDR2 YSLEER. This CDR3 is built from 17 residues. V lost 0 bases to trimming and J lost 1 base; unmatched junction nucleotides: 7. The CDR3 bases are TGCGCCAGCAGCCAAGATTTTTTGACTAGCGGTTCCTACGAGCAGTACTTC. Its protein product is CASSQDFLTSGSYEQYF.

The chain combines TRBV28 with TRBJ2-7; 9 bases fit TRBD1. V shed 6 bases, J shed 0 bases, and the junction held 6 bases outside the gene matches. Germline V gives CDR1 MDHEN, CDR2 SYDVKM. The CDR3 runs 15 residues. The CDR3 DNA follows: TGTGCCAGCAGACCTCCGGGACAGGGCTCCTACGAGCAGTACTTC. Encoded protein: CASRPPGQGSYEQYF.

This clone was observed once. The chain recombines TRBV6-4 with TRBJ1-3; D call uncertain. Germline V gene sequence: CDR1 MRHNA, CDR2 SNTAGT. This CDR3 is built from 14 residues. Between the trimmed V and J ends, which lost 3 bases and 0 bases, there was a span of 6 bases. CDR3 nucleotide sequence: TGTGCCAGCAGTGAATCTCCCTCTGGAAACACCATATATTTT. This encodes CASSESPSGNTIYF.

This clone was recorded once. CDR3 in amino acids: CASSLSALVAGGLQETQYF. The DNA for the CDR3 is TGTGCCAGCAGTTTATCGGCCTTGGTAGCGGGGGGCCTCCAAGAGACCCAGTACTTC. The genes are TRBV27 and TRBJ2-5; 10 nucleotides agree with TRBD2. The V gene end was trimmed by 0 bases and the J gene end by 1 base; junction bases not matched to a gene: 11. The CDR3 totals 19 residues. The germline gives CDR1 MNHEY, CDR2 SMNVEV (reference sequence).

This chain uses TRBV6-5 with TRBJ1-5; the match to TRBD1 covers 7 bases. The CDR3 sequence is 14 residues long. The J segment lost 0 bases and the V segment lost 4 bases, leaving 0 bases of the junction unmatched. CDR1 and CDR2 from the germline V gene are MNHEY and SVGAGI. CDR3 protein: CASSWDSSNQPQHF. As DNA, the CDR3 is TGTGCCAGCAGTTGGGACAGTAGCAATCAGCCCCAGCATTTT.

V gene TRBV6-6 combines with J gene TRBJ2-2; D is perhaps TRBD2 (6 bases). V was cut by 2 bases and J by 4 bases, with 14 bases left in between. The CDR3 runs to 16 residues. Germline V lookup: CDR1 MNHNY, CDR2 SVGAGI (reference sequence). The CDR3 bases are TGTGCCAGCAGTTACCCCGGCAGGGAGGCCACCGGGGAGCTGTTTTTT. As protein: CASSYPGREATGELFF.

This chain uses TRBV6-1 with TRBJ1-2, with D unclear. The ends were cut back, 0 bases at V and 4 bases at J, with 6 bases in the middle. This CDR3 region has 13 residues. Per germline, CDR1 MNHNS and CDR2 SASEGT. In DNA, the CDR3 is TGTGCCAGCAGTGAAGCAGCGATCTATGGCTACACCTTC. This sequence encodes CASSEAAIYGYTF.

The count of this clone is one. The chain recombines TRBV9 with TRBJ2-2; D may be TRBD1 (6 bases). This CDR3 region has 16 residues. The V end lost 2 bases, the J end lost 0 bases, and 11 bases lay between the germline ends. In germline, CDR1 is SGDLS, CDR2 YYNGEE. The CDR3 DNA follows: TGTGCCAGCAGCGTCGCCGGGACAACGAACACCGGGGAGCTGTTTTTT. Translated, it gives CASSVAGTTNTGELFF.

V usage is TRBV30 and J usage is TRBJ1-6, with TRBD1 matching over 7 bases. Germline V CDR1 and CDR2: GTSNPN, SVGIG (reference sequence). The junction had 7 bases not matched to a gene; V was cut back by 2 bases and J by 9 bases. The CDR3 length is 14 residues. The CDR3 nucleotides read TGTGCCTGGAGTCAACAGGGGTTTGGTTCACCCCTCCACTTT. Translating it yields CAWSQQGFGSPLHF.

A single count supports this clone. V and J are TRBV7-2 and TRBJ2-1; 10 positions match TRBD1. The CDR3 is made up of 15 amino acids. J lost 4 bases, V lost 5 bases, and 5 bases had no gene match. Germline V lookup: CDR1 SGHTA, CDR2 FQGNSA. In DNA, the CDR3 is TGTGCCAGCAGCCCTAGGGACAGGGGATACAATGAGCAGTTCTTC. Protein: CASSPRDRGYNEQFF.

The chain carries TRBV6-6 and TRBJ2-3; weak D call: TRBD1 (5 bases). Trimming stripped 6 bases from V and 1 base from J, with 8 bases between. This CDR3 contains 13 residues. The germline V gene has CDR1 MNHNY and CDR2 SVGAGI (reference sequence). CDR3 protein: CASRAGRTDTQYF. The CDR3 coding sequence is TGTGCCAGCAGGGCAGGGCGCACAGATACGCAGTATTTT.

The J gene is TRBJ2-3, the V gene TRBV6-5, with 8 bases lining up with TRBD1. This CDR3 has 15 amino acids. CDR1 is MNHEY and CDR2 is SVGAGI in the germline V gene. Losses at the gene ends were 6 bases for V and 2 bases for J; bases not matched to a gene: 7. CDR3 protein: CASRPDRGDTDTQYF. The CDR3 DNA reads TGTGCCAGCAGACCCGACAGGGGTGACACAGATACGCAGTATTTT.

The chain carries TRBV30 and TRBJ2-3; TRBD2 aligns across 9 bases. Germline V gene lookup returns CDR1 GTSNPN and CDR2 SVGIG (reference sequence). With 0 bases clipped from V and 5 bases from J, the junction kept 6 bases outside the gene matches. The CDR3 spans 15 residues. The CDR3: CAWSVGLAGLDTQYF. The CDR3 bases are TGTGCCTGGAGTGTAGGGCTAGCGGGGTTAGATACGCAGTATTTT.

Written as DNA, the CDR3 is TGTGCCAGCTCCCCGGGACAGGGGGCGGATCAGCCCCAGCATTTT. Translated, it gives CASSPGQGADQPQHF. The chain links TRBV18 to TRBJ1-5; TRBD1 agrees at 12 bases. This CDR3 region has 15 residues. J was trimmed by 5 bases and V by 6 bases; bases with no gene match: 5. The germline V gene has CDR1 KGHSH and CDR2 LQKENI. The variable domain in full, with the rest retrieved from reference TRBV18 and TRBJ1-5, is NAGVMQNPRHLVRRRGQEARLRCSPMKGHSHVYWYRQLPEEGLKFMVYLQKENIIDESGMPKERFSAEFPKEGPSILRIQQVVRGDSAAYFCASSPGQGADQPQHFGDGTRLSIL.

This chain connects TRBV11-2 to TRBJ2-3; 8 bases line up with TRBD1. Germline CDR1 reads SGHAT; CDR2 reads FQNNGV. This CDR3 region has 15 residues. After removal of 7 bases from V and 2 bases from J, the junction contained 8 bases not matched to a gene. CDR3 DNA sequence: TGTGCCAGCACCCTAGCAGGGGGCGACACAGATACGCAGTATTTT. Translating gives CASTLAGGDTDTQYF.

The rearrangement uses TRBV5-1 and TRBJ2-3, with 7 bases matching TRBD1. This CDR3 spans 14 amino acids. CDR1 and CDR2 from the germline V gene are SGHRS and YFSETQ. V was pared by 7 bases and J by 4 bases, with 9 bases of the junction left unmatched. This chain's CDR3 is CASDTGDTADTQYF. CDR3 in DNA: TGCGCCAGCGACACAGGGGACACGGCAGATACGCAGTATTTT.

The chain carries TRBV7-6 and TRBJ1-2, with 9 bases lining up with TRBD1. Germline loops: CDR1 SGHVS, CDR2 FNYEAQ. V shed 5 bases, J shed 4 bases, and the junction held 14 bases outside the gene matches. This CDR3 has 17 amino acids. CDR3 loop: CASSPPGQGQYAYGYTF. The CDR3 DNA follows: TGTGCCAGCAGCCCCCCGGGACAGGGCCAATACGCCTATGGCTACACCTTC. Full variable domain (remainder filled in from reference TRBV7-6 and TRBJ1-2): GAGVSQSPRYKVTKRGQDVALRCDPISGHVSLYWYRQALGQGPEFLTYFNYEAQQDKSGLPNDRFSAERPEGSISTLTIQRTEQRDSAMYRCASSPPGQGQYAYGYTFGSGTRLTVV.

The chain recombines TRBV6-6 with TRBJ1-1; D is unresolved. Germline V gives CDR1 MNHNY, CDR2 SVGAGI (reference sequence). The V and J ends lost 4 bases and 3 bases respectively, with 3 bases between them. The CDR3 runs 11 residues. DNA for the CDR3: TGTGCCAGCAGTTTAGACACTGAAGCTTTCTTT. Residues: CASSLDTEAFF.

This clone was seen just once. The genes are TRBV27 and TRBJ2-1; TRBD2 might be the D (5 bases). The CDR3 spans 14 residues. Trimming cost V 5 bases and J 4 bases, with 12 bases left between them. Germline V gives CDR1 MNHEY, CDR2 SMNVEV (reference sequence). The CDR3 bases are TGTGCCAGCAGTCTGGACTCGCTATACAATGAGCAGTTCTTC. Its protein is CASSLDSLYNEQFF.